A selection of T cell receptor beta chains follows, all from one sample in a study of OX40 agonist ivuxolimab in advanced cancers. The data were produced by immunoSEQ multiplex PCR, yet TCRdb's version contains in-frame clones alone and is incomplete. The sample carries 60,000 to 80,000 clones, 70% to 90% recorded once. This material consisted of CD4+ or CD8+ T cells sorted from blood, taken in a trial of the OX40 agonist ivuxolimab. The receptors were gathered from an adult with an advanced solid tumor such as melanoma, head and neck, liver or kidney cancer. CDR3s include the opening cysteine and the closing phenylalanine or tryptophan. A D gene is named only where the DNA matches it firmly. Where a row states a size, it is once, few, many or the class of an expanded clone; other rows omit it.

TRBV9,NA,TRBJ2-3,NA,CASRGAGSTDTQYF,TGTGCCAGCAGGGGGGCGGGATCCACAGATACGCAGTATTTT
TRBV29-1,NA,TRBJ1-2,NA,CSVDQPTVMTGYTF,TGCAGCGTTGACCAACCGACGGTTATGACGGGCTACACCTTC
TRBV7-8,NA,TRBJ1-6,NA,CASSPGDGSLRSPLHF,TGTGCCAGCAGCCCTGGGGACGGGTCCCTAAGGTCACCCCTCCACTTT
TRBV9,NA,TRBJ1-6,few,CASSVSGLQSPLHF,TGTGCCAGCAGCGTATCCGGGCTACAATCACCCCTCCACTTT
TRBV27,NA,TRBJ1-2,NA,CATRRRGDYGYTF,TGTGCCACCCGACGGAGGGGCGACTATGGCTACACCTTC
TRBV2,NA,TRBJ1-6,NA,CASSTGTSKSPLHF,TGTGCCAGTAGTACAGGAACATCTAAATCACCCCTCCACTTT
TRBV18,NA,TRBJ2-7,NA,CASSLGTLSSYEQYF,TGTGCCAGCTCACTTGGGACACTCAGCTCCTACGAGCAGTACTTC
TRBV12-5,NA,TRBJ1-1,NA,CASVGGTLNTEAFF,TGTGCTAGTGTCGGGGGGACCTTAAACACTGAAGCTTTCTTT
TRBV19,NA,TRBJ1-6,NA,CASSIRENSPLHF,TGTGCCAGTAGTATTAGGGAGAATTCACCCCTCCACTTT
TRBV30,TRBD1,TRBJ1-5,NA,CAWSTGRGNQPQHF,TGTGCCTGGAGCACGGGCAGGGGGAATCAGCCCCAGCATTTT
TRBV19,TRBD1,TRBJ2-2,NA,CASSIVGTVNTGELFF,TGTGCCAGTAGTATAGTGGGGACAGTGAACACCGGGGAGCTGTTTTTT
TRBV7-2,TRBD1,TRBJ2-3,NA,CASSLQGARNTDTQYF,TGTGCCAGCAGCTTACAGGGGGCGCGGAACACAGATACGCAGTATTTT
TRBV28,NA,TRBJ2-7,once,CASSSPDRNDEQYF,TGTGCCAGCAGTTCCCCGGACAGAAACGACGAGCAGTACTTC
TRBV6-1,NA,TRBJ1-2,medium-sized,CASSPLREGGYTF,TGTGCCAGCAGTCCCCTAAGGGAAGGTGGCTACACCTTC
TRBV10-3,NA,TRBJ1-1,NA,CAISEKGGNTEAFF,TGTGCCATCAGTGAAAAGGGTGGCAACACTGAAGCTTTCTTT
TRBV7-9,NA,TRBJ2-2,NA,CASSARANTGELFF,TGTGCCAGCAGCGCTCGCGCAAACACCGGGGAGCTGTTTTTT
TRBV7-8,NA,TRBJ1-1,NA,CASSPPRENTEAFF,TGTGCCAGCAGCCCACCGAGAGAGAACACTGAAGCTTTCTTT
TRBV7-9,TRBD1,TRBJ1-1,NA,CASSWGQENTEAFF,TGTGCCAGCAGCTGGGGACAGGAGAACACTGAAGCTTTCTTT
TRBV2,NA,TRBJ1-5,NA,CASSERRGGTNQPQHF,TGTGCCAGCAGTGAACGGAGGGGGGGGACCAATCAGCCCCAGCATTTT
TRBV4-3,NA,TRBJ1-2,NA,CASSQDKAFYGYTF,TGCGCCAGCAGCCAAGATAAAGCGTTCTATGGCTACACCTTC
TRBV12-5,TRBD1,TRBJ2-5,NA,CASGTGQAGQETQYF,TGTGCTAGTGGTACCGGACAGGCCGGACAAGAGACCCAGTACTTC
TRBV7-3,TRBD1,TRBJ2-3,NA,CASSLTGSTDTQYF,TGTGCCAGCAGCTTGACAGGGTCCACAGATACGCAGTATTTT
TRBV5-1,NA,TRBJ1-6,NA,CASSSRTPTYNSPLHF,TGCGCCAGCAGCTCTAGGACACCTACGTATAATTCACCCCTCCACTTT
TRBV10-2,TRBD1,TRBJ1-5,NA,CASSEDRVFQPQHF,TGCGCCAGCAGTGAGGACAGGGTGTTTCAGCCCCAGCATTTT
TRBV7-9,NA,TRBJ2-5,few,CASSPGDRAGSPQETQYF,TGTGCCAGCAGCCCAGGGGACCGGGCAGGGAGCCCACAAGAGACCCAGTACTTC
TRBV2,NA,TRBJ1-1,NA,CASGLGGGHTEAFF,TGTGCCAGCGGGCTGGGGGGAGGCCACACTGAAGCTTTCTTT
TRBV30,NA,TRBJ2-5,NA,CAWRSTRGTLETQYF,TGTGCCTGGAGGTCCACGCGGGGTACCTTGGAGACCCAGTACTTC
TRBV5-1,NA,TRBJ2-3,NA,CASSLVPASTDTQYF,TGCGCCAGCAGCTTAGTCCCAGCAAGCACAGATACGCAGTATTTT
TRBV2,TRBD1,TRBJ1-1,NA,CASRTGTAVGEAFF,TGTGCCAGCAGGACAGGGACTGCAGTGGGTGAAGCTTTCTTT
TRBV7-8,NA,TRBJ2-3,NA,CASSKLARGNTDTQYF,TGTGCCAGCAGCAAGCTCGCACGGGGAAACACAGATACGCAGTATTTT
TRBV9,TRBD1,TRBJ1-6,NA,CASSAQGDNSPLHF,TGTGCCAGCAGCGCCCAGGGGGATAATTCACCCCTCCACTTT
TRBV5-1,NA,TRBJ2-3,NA,CASSLDPTDTQYF,TGCGCCAGCAGCTTAGACCCCACAGATACGCAGTATTTT
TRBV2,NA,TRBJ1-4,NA,CASSVSGADEKLFF,TGTGCCAGCAGTGTATCGGGGGCAGATGAAAAACTGTTTTTT
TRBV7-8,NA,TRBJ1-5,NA,CASSDWAPQGQPQHF,TGTGCCAGCAGCGACTGGGCCCCACAGGGCCAGCCCCAGCATTTT
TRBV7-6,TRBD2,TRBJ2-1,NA,CASSATSGGATEQFF,TGTGCCAGCAGCGCGACTAGCGGGGGGGCCACTGAGCAGTTCTTC
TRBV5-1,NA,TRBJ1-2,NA,CASSPVGAHNYGYTF,TGCGCCAGCAGCCCGGTGGGAGCGCATAACTATGGCTACACCTTC
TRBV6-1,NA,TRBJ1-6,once,CASSEALGTSPLHF,TGTGCCAGCAGTGAAGCGCTGGGAACTTCACCCCTCCACTTT
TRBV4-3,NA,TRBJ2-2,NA,CASSQGSENTGELFF,TGCGCCAGCAGCCAAGGGTCCGAGAACACCGGGGAGCTGTTTTTT
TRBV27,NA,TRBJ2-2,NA,CASLLRANTGELFF,TGTGCCAGCCTCCTAAGAGCCAACACCGGGGAGCTGTTTTTT
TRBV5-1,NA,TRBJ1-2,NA,CTTRGTAANYGYTF,TGCACCACTAGGGGGACCGCAGCTAACTATGGCTACACCTTC
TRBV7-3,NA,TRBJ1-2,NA,CASSLTGGYGYTF,TGTGCCAGCAGCTTAACCGGGGGCTATGGCTACACCTTC
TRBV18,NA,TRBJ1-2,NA,CASSPTALYGYTF,TGTGCCAGCTCACCGACAGCCCTCTATGGCTACACCTTC
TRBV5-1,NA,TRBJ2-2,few,CASSEATNTGELFF,TGCGCCAGCAGCGAGGCCACGAACACCGGGGAGCTGTTTTTT
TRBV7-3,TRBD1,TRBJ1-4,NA,CASSLGRQGRNEKLFF,TGTGCCAGCAGCTTAGGAAGACAGGGGCGAAATGAAAAACTGTTTTTT
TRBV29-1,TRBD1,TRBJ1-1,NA,CSVRGGTGITEAFF,TGCAGCGTCCGCGGTGGGACAGGAATTACTGAAGCTTTCTTT
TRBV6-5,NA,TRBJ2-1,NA,CASTPTWAFDNEQFF,TGTGCCAGCACCCCTACTTGGGCGTTCGACAATGAGCAGTTCTTC
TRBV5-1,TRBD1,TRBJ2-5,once,CASSLRTGSNQETQYF,TGCGCCAGCAGCCTACGGACAGGGTCTAATCAAGAGACCCAGTACTTC
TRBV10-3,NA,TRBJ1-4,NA,CAIKGGPDEKLFF,TGTGCCATCAAGGGAGGCCCCGATGAAAAACTGTTTTTT
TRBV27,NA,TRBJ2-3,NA,CASSPRGGRSDTQYF,TGTGCCAGCAGTCCAAGGGGGGGGCGGTCAGATACGCAGTATTTT
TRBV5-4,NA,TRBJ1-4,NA,CASSLGLGEKLFF,TGTGCCAGCAGCTTGGGACTAGGGGAAAAACTGTTTTTT
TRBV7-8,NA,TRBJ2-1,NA,CASSLEFNEQFF,TGTGCCAGCAGCTTAGAGTTCAATGAGCAGTTCTTC
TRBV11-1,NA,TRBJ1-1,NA,CASSLGENTEAFF,TGTGCCAGCAGCTTAGGAGAGAACACTGAAGCTTTCTTT
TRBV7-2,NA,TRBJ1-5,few,CASSLGQPQPQHF,TGTGCCAGCAGCTTAGGGCAGCCTCAGCCCCAGCATTTT